The T cell receptor (beta chain) under discussion was sequenced for a study of blood T cell repertoires in COVID-19. About the study: COVID-19 samples, acute and convalescent, were from the United States, Italy and Spain. In each case, the material was cDNA or gDNA derived from T cells, B-cell-depleted T cells, or PBMCs.

The V end lost 1 base, the J end lost 3 bases, and 9 bases lay between the germline ends. The length of the CDR3 is 14 residues. CDR1 LNHDA and CDR2 SQIVND come from the germline V gene (reference sequence). Authors' analysis steps: Reference gene primer amplification gave estimated nucleated cell counts. Only in-frame clones appear in the TCRdb table, and some are missing; sequencing was by immunoSEQ multiplex PCR. That table supplies the V and J calls and clone size; D and trimming were determined from the DNA. In the table there are under 100,000 clones, 90% of which are singletons. Sequencing used peripheral blood. The clonotype comes from a man aged 50-60 years with acute or convalescent COVID-19. This sequence joins TRBV19 and TRBJ1-1, with no clear D. The DNA of the CDR3 is TGTGCCAGTAGTATAGTGTCAGGTTACACTGAAGCTTTCTTT. This encodes CASSIVSGYTEAFF.